This record looks at one TCR beta chain sequence and its context. CDR1 is ENHRY and CDR2 is SYGVKD in the germline V gene. Trimming took 7 bases from V and 4 from J, leaving 13 bases between them. This CDR3 is 13 amino acids long. The sample belongs to a study of blood T cell repertoires in COVID-19. The overall study: Nucleic acid was either cDNA or gDNA, and it came from T cells, B-cell-depleted T cells, or PBMCs.

Per the original methods: Amplification with reference gene primers provided the estimates of nucleated cell counts. Sequencing used immunoSEQ multiplex PCR; TCRdb keeps in-frame clones, though not all of them. V and J calls and clone size are as listed in that table; D and trimming were resolved from the DNA. The table records fewer than 350,000 clones, roughly 85% of them present only once. Cohorts were based on clinical histories the participants reported. Exposed study participants had met a COVID-19 case within 2 weeks before entry. The sequencing sample was made of PBMCs or T cells enriched from blood (not recorded which). V gene TRBV10-3 combines with J gene TRBJ1-2; D not resolved. The TCR comes from a woman in her thirties who had been exposed to COVID-19. CDR3 protein: CAIMGASVYGYTF. In nucleotides, the CDR3 is TGTGCCATCATGGGAGCATCTGTCTATGGCTACACCTTC.